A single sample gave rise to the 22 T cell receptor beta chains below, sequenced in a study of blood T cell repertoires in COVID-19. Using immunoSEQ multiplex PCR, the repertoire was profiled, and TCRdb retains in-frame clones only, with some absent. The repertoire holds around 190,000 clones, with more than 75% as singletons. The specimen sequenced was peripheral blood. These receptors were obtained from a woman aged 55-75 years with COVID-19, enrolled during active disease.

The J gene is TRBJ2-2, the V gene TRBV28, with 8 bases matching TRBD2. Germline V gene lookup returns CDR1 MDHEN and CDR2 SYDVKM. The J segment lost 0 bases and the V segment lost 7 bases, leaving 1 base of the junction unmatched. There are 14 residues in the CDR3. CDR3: CASTGGANTGELFF. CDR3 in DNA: TGTGCCAGCACCGGGGGGGCGAACACCGGGGAGCTGTTTTTT. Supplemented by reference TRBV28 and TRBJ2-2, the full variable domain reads DVKVTQSSRYLVKRTGEKVFLECVQDMDHENMFWYRQDPGLGLRLIYFSYDVKMKEKGDIPEGYSVSREKKERFSLILESASTNQTSMYLCASTGGANTGELFFGEGSRLTVL.

CDR3 DNA: TGTGCCAGTAGTATATCAATCAATGGGCACAATGAGCAGTTCTTC. As protein: CASSISINGHNEQFF. The chain has TRBV19 and TRBJ2-1; unclear D gene. The V gene's germline CDR1 is LNHDA and CDR2 SQIVND (reference sequence). The CDR3 loop spans 15 amino acids. V lost 2 bases and J 5 bases, leaving 13 bases between the germline ends.

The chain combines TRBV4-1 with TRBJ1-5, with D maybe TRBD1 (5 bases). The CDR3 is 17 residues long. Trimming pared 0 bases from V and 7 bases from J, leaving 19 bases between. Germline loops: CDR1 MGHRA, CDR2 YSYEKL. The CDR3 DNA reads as TGCGCCAGCAGCCAAGATCCGAACCAGGGAAACCGACAGCCCCAGCATTTT. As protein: CASSQDPNQGNRQPQHF.

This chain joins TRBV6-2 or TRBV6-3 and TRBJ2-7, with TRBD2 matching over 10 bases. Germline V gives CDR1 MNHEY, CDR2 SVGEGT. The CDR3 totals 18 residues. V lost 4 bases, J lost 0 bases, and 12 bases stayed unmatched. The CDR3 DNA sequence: TGTGCCAGCAGTTCCCCCGGGACTAGCGCTCTCCCCTCCTACGAGCAGTACTTC. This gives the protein CASSSPGTSALPSYEQYF.

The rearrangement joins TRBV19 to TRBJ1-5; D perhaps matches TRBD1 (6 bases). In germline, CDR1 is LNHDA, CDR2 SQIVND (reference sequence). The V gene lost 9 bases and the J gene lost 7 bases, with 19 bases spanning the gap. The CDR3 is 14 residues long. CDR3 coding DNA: TGTGCCAGCCGAAACAGGGATCCAGGACAGCCCCAGCATTTT. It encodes CASRNRDPGQPQHF.

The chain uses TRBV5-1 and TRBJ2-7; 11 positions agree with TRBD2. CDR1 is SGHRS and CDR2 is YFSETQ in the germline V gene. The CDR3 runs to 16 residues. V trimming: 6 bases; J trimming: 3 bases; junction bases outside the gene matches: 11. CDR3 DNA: TGCGCCAGCAATCTCCATAGCGGGAGGGCCAACTACGAGCAGTACTTC. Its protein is CASNLHSGRANYEQYF. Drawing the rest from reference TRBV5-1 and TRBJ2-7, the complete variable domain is KAGVTQTPRYLIKTRGQQVTLSCSPISGHRSVSWYQQTPGQGLQFLFEYFSETQRNKGNFPGRFSGRQFSNSRSEMNVSTLELGDSALYLCASNLHSGRANYEQYFGPGTRLTVT.

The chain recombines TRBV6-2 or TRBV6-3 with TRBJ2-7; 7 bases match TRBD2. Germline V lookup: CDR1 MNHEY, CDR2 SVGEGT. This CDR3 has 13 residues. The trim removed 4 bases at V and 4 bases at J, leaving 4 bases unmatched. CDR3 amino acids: CASSSGLRYEQYF. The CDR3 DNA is TGTGCCAGCAGTTCGGGACTAAGATACGAGCAGTACTTC.

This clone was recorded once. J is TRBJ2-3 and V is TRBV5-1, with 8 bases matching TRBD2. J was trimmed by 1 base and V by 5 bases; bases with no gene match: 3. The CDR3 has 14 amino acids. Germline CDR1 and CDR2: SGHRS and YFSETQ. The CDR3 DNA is TGCGCCAGCAGGAAGACTAGCGGCACAGATACGCAGTATTTT. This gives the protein CASRKTSGTDTQYF.

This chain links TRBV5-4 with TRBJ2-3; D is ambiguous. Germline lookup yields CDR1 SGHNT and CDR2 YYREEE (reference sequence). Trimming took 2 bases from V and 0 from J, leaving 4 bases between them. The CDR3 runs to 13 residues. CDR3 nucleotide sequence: TGTGCCAGCAGCTTCCCTAGCACAGATACGCAGTATTTT. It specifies CASSFPSTDTQYF. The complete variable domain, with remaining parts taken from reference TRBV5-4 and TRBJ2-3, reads ETGVTQSPTHLIKTRGQQVTLRCSSQSGHNTVSWYQQALGQGPQFIFQYYREEENGRGNFPPRFSGLQFPNYSSELNVNALELDDSALYLCASSFPSTDTQYFGPGTRLTVL.

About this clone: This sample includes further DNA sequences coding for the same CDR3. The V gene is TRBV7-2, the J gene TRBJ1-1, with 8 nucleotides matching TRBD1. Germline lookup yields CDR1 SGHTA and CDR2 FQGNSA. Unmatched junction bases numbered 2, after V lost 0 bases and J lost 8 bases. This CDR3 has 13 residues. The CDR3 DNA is TGTGCCAGCAGCTTAGCCAGGGACAGGGAAGCTTTCTTT. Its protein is CASSLARDREAFF.

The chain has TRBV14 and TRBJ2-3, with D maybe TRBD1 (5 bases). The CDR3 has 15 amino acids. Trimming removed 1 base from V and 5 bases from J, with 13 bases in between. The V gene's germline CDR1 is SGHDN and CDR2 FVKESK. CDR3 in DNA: TGTGCCAGCAGCCAAGGTAGCAGGGTATTAGATACGCAGTATTTT. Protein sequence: CASSQGSRVLDTQYF.

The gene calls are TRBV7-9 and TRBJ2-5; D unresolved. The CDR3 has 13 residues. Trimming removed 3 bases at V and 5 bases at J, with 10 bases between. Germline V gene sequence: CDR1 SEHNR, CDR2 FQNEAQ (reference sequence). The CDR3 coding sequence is TGTGCCAGCAGCTTGCATGGTGCGGAGACCCAGTACTTC. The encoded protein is CASSLHGAETQYF. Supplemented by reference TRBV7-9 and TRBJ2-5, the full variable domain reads DTGVSQNPRHKITKRGQNVTFRCDPISEHNRLYWYRQTLGQGPEFLTYFQNEAQLEKSRLLSDRFSAERPKGSFSTLEIQRTEQGDSAMYLCASSLHGAETQYFGPGTRLLVL.

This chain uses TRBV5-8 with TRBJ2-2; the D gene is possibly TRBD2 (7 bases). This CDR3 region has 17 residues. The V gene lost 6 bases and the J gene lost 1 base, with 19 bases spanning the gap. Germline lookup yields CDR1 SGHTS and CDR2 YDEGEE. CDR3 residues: CASNPRGLAVNTGELFF. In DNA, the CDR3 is TGTGCCAGCAACCCCCGGGGGCTAGCGGTGAACACCGGGGAGCTGTTTTTT.

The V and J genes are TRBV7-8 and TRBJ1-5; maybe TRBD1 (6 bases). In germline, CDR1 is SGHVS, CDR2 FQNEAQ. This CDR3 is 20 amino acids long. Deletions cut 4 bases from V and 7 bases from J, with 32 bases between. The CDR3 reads CASSSSWSQGPRPGEQPQHF. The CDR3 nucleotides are TGTGCCAGCAGCTCCTCTTGGTCACAGGGCCCAAGGCCTGGCGAACAGCCCCAGCATTTT.

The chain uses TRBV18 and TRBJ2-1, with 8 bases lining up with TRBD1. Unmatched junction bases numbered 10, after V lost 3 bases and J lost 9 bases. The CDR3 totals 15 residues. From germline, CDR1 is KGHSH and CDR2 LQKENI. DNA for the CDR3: TGTGCCAGCTCACCTCGACAAATACAGGGGGGTGAGCAGTTCTTC. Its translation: CASSPRQIQGGEQFF. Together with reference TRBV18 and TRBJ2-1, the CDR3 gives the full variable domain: NAGVMQNPRHLVRRRGQEARLRCSPMKGHSHVYWYRQLPEEGLKFMVYLQKENIIDESGMPKERFSAEFPKEGPSILRIQQVVRGDSAAYFCASSPRQIQGGEQFFGPGTRLTVL.

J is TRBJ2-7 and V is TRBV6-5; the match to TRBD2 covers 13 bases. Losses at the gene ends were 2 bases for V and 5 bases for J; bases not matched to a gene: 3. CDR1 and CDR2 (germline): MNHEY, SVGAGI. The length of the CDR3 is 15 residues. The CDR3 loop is CASSYLGTSGDEQYV. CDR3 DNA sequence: TGTGCCAGCAGTTACCTTGGGACTAGCGGGGACGAGCAGTACGTC.

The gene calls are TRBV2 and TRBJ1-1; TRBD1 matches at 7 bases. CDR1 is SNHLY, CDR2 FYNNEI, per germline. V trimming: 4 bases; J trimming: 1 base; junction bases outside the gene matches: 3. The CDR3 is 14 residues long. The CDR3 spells CASSGGQSNTEAFF. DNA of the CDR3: TGTGCCAGCAGTGGGGGACAGTCGAACACTGAAGCTTTCTTT.

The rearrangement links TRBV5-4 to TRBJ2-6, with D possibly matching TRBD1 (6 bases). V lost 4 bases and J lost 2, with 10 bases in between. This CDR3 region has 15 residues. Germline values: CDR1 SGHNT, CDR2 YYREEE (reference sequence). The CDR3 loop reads CASSKDRTGANVLTF. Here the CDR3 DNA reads TGTGCCAGCAGCAAGGACAGAACTGGGGCCAACGTCCTGACTTTC.

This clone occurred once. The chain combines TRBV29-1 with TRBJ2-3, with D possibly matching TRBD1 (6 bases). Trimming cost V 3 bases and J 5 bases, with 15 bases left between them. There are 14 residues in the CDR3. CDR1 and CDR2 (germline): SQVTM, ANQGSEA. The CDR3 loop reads CSVESTRGGDTQYF. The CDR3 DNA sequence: TGCAGCGTTGAGTCTACCAGGGGTGGAGATACGCAGTATTTT.

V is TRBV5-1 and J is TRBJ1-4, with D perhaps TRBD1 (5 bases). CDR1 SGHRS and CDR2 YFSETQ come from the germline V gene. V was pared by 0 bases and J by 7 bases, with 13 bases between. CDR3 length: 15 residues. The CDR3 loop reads CASSLGGQKAEKLFF. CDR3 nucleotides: TGCGCCAGCAGCTTGGGGGGCCAGAAGGCTGAAAAACTGTTTTTT.

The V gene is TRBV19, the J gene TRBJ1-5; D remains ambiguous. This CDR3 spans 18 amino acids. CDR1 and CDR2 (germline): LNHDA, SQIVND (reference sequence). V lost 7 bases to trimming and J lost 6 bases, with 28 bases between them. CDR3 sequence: CASTAGARQGQFSQPQHF. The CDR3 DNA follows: TGTGCCAGTACCGCGGGTGCTCGGCAAGGGCAATTTAGTCAGCCCCAGCATTTT.

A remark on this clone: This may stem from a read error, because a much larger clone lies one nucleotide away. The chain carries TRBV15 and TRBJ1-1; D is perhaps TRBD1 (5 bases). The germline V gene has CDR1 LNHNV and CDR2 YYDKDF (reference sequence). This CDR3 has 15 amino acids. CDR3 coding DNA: TGTGCCACCAACAGAGAGATAGGGGCGCCCATGGAAGCTTTCTTT. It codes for CATNREIGAPMEAFF.